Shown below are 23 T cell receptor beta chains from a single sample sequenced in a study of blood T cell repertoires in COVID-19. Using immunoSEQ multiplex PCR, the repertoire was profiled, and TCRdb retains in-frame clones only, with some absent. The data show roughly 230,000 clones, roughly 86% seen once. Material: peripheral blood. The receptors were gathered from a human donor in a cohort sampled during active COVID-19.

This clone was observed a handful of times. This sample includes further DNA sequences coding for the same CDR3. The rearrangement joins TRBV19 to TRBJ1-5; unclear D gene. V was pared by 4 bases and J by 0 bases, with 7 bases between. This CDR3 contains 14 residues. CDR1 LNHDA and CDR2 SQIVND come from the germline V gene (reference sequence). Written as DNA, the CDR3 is TGTGCCAGTAGTACGCAGAATAGCAATCAGCCCCAGCATTTT. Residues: CASSTQNSNQPQHF.

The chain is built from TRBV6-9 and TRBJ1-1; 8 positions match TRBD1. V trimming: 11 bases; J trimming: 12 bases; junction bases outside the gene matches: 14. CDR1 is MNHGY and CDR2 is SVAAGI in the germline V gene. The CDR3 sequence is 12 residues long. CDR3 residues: CAGWTITGGTFF. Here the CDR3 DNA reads TGTGCCGGATGGACAATCACAGGGGGAACTTTCTTT.

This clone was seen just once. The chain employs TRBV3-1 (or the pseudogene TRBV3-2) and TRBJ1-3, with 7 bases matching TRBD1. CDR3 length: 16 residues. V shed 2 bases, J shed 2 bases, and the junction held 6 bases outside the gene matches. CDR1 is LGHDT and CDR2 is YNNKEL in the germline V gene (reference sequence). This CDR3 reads CASSQIATGAGNTIYF. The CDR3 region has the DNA TGTGCCAGCAGCCAAATCGCCACAGGGGCTGGAAACACCATATATTTT.

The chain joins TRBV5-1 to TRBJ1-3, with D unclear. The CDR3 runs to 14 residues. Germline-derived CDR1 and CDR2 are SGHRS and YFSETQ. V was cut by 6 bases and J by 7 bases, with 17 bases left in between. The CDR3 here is CASTPEGRSNTIYF. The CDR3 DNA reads TGCGCCAGCACCCCGGAGGGCAGGTCGAACACCATATATTTT.

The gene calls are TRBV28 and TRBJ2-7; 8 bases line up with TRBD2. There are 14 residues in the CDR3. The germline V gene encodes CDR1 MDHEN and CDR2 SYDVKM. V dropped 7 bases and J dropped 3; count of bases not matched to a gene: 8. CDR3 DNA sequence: TGTGCCAGCACCATGGGACTAGGGGTCTACGAGCAGTACTTC. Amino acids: CASTMGLGVYEQYF.

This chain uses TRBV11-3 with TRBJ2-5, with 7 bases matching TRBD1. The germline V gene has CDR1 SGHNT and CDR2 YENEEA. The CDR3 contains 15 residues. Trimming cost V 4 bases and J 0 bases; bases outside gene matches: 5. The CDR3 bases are TGTGCCAGCAGCTCGTCCGGGACAGACCAAGAGACCCAGTACTTC. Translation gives CASSSSGTDQETQYF.

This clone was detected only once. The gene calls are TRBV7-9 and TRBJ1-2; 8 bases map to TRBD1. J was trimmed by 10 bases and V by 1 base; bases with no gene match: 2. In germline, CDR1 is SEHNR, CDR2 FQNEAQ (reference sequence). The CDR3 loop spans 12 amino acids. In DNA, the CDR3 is TGTGCCAGCAGCTTAGGGACAGGGCCCTACACCTTC. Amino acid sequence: CASSLGTGPYTF.

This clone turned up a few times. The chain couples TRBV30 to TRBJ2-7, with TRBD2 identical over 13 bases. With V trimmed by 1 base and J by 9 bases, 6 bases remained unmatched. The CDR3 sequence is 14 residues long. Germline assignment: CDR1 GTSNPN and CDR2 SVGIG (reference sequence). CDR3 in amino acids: CAWSAGLAGAGQYF. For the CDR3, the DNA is TGTGCCTGGAGTGCCGGACTAGCGGGGGCCGGGCAGTACTTC.

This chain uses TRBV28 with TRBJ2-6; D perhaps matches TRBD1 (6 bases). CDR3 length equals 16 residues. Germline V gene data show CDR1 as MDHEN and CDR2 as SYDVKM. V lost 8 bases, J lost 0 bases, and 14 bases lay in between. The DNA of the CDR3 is TGTGCCAGCGAACAGGGCCCTCCCTCTGGGGCCAACGTCCTGACTTTC. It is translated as CASEQGPPSGANVLTF. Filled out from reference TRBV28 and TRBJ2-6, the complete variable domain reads DVKVTQSSRYLVKRTGEKVFLECVQDMDHENMFWYRQDPGLGLRLIYFSYDVKMKEKGDIPEGYSVSREKKERFSLILESASTNQTSMYLCASEQGPPSGANVLTFGAGSRLTVL.

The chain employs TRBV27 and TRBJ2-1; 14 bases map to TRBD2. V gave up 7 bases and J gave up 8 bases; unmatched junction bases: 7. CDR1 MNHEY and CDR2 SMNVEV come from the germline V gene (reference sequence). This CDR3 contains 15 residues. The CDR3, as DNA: TGTGCCAGCAAACCGGGACTAGCGGGAGTCTATGAGCAGTTCTTC. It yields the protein CASKPGLAGVYEQFF.

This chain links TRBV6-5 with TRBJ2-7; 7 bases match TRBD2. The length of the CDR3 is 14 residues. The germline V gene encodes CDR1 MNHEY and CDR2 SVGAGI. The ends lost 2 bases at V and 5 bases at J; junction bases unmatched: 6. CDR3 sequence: CASSYPAGAHEQYF. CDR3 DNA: TGTGCCAGCAGTTACCCCGCGGGAGCCCACGAGCAGTACTTC.

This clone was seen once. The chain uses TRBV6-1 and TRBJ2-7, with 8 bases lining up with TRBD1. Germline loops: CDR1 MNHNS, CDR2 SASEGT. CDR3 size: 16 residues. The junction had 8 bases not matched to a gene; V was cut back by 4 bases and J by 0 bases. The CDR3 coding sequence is TGTGCCAGCAGTGGAGGGGACAGGTTCAGCTCCTACGAGCAGTACTTC. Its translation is CASSGGDRFSSYEQYF.

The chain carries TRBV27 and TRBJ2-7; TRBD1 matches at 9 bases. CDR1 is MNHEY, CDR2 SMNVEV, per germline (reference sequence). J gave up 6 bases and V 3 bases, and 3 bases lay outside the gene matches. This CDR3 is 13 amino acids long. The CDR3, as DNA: TGTGCCAGCAGTTTCGACAGGGGGGCCGAGCAGTACTTC. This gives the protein CASSFDRGAEQYF.

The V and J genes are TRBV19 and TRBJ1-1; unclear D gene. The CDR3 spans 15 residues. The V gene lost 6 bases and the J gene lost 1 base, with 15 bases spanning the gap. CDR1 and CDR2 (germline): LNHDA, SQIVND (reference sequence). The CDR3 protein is CASSRPGEGNTEAFF. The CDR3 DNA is TGTGCCAGTAGCCGTCCCGGGGAAGGGAACACTGAAGCTTTCTTT.

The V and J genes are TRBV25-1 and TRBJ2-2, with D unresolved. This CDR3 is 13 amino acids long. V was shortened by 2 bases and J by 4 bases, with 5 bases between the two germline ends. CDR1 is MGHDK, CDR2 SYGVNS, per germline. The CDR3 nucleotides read TGTGCCAGCAGTGAAGCGTCCACCGGGGAGCTGTTTTTT. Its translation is CASSEASTGELFF.

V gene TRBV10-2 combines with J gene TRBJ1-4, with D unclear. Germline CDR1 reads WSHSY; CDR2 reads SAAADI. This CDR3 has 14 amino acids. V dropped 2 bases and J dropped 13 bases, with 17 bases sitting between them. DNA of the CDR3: TGCGCCAGCAGTGAGGAAATCGGGATTGACCGACTGTTTTTT. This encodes CASSEEIGIDRLFF.

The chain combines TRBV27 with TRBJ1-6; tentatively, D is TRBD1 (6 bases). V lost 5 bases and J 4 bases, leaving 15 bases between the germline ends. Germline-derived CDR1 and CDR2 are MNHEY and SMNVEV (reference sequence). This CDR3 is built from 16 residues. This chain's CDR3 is CASSPSPGTYNSPLHF. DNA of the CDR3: TGTGCCAGCAGTCCTTCGCCAGGGACATATAATTCACCCCTCCACTTT.

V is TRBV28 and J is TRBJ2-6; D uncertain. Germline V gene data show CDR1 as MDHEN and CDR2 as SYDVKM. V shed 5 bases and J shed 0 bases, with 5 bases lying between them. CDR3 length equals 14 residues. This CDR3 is CASSQDSGANVLTF. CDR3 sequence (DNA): TGTGCCAGCAGTCAGGACTCTGGGGCCAACGTCCTGACTTTC.

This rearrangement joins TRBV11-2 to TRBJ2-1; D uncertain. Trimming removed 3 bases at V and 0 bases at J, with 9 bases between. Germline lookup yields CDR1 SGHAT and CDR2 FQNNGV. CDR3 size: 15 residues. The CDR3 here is CASSFQLHSYNEQFF. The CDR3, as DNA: TGTGCCAGCAGCTTCCAACTGCACTCCTACAATGAGCAGTTCTTC. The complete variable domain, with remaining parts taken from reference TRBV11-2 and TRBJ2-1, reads EAGVAQSPRYKIIEKRQSVAFWCNPISGHATLYWYQQILGQGPKLLIQFQNNGVVDDSQLPKDRFSAERLKGVDSTLKIQPAKLEDSAVYLCASSFQLHSYNEQFFGPGTRLTVL.

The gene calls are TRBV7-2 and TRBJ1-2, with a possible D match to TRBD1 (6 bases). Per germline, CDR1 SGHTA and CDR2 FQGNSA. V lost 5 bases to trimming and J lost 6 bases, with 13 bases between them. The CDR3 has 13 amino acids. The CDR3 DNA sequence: TGTGCCAGCAGCCCCCGGGACAATAATGGCTACACCTTC. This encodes CASSPRDNNGYTF. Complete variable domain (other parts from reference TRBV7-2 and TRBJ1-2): GAGVSQSPSNKVTEKGKDVELRCDPISGHTALYWYRQSLGQGLEFLIYFQGNSAPDKSGLPSDRFSAERTGGSVSTLTIQRTQQEDSAVYLCASSPRDNNGYTFGSGTRLTVV.

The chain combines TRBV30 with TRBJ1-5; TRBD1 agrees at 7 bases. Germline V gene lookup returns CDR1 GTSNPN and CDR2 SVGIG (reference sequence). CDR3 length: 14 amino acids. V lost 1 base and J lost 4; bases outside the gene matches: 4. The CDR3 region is CAWSGDRVNQPQHF. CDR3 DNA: TGTGCCTGGAGTGGAGACAGGGTTAATCAGCCCCAGCATTTT.

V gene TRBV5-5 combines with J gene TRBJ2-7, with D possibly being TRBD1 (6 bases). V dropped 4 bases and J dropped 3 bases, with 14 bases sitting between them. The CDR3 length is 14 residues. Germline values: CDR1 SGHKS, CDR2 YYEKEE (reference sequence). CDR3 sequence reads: CASSEQGGHYEQYF. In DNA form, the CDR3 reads TGTGCCAGCAGCGAACAGGGTGGACACTACGAGCAGTACTTC.

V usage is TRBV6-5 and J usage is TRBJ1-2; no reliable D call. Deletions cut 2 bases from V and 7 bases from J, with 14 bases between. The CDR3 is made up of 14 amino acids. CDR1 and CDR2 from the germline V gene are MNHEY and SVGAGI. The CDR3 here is CASSYEGWVGGYTF. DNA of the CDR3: TGTGCCAGCAGTTACGAGGGTTGGGTCGGTGGCTACACCTTC.